A few counts support the clone carrying this T cell receptor (beta chain). What it recognizes is unknown. V was clipped by 3 bases and J by 2 bases, with 11 bases between them. This CDR3 region has 15 residues. Per germline, CDR1 SGDLS and CDR2 YYNGEE. The data belong to a study of cytotoxic CD8 clonotypes in ibrutinib-treated CLL. For the study at large: Roughly 25 partial and 2 complete responses; at median approximately 68 months, roughly 15 remitted, roughly 12 progressed. The taking of response samples occurred after a median roughly 12 months of treatment, with a range of 6 to 36. On average, around 85,000 productive rearrangements and around 230,000 productive templates per sample. Whole-study findings and limits: While tracking circulating CD8+ T-cell counts, baseline clonality exceeded that of age-matched healthy donors.

Measured with immunoSEQ multiplex PCR; TCRdb has only the in-frame clones, and not every one. This table has about 18,000 clones, about 80% appearing once. This sequence was found in a human donor with chronic lymphocytic leukemia. The J gene is TRBJ1-4, the V gene TRBV9, with a weak D call TRBD1 (6 bases). Sequencing used PBMCs, obtained before ibrutinib treatment. The CDR3 region is CASSATGTTNEKLFF. The DNA of the CDR3 is TGTGCCAGCAGCGCCACAGGGACCACTAATGAAAAACTGTTTTTT.